This T cell receptor (beta chain) was observed in a study of breast tumors, draining lymph nodes, adjacent tissues. Whole-study findings and limits: Luminal-like breast cancer showed significantly greater tumor-nontumor repertoire similarity than basal-like breast cancer did. Tumor T cell lymph node origin was a supported hypothesis, not proven. Tumors had less TCR diversity than lymph nodes, more than nontumor tissue.

Using its own MiXCR run on the multiplex PCR reads, TCRdb lists one record per CDR3 protein. The sample includes 150,000 to 200,000 distinct CDR3 sequences, roughly 35% of them seen just once. The CDR3 sequence is 14 residues long. With 2 bases removed from V and 3 bases from J, the gap between germline ends came to 10 bases. Germline CDR1 MGHDK, CDR2 SYGVNS. The lymph nodes were axillary draining lymph nodes from breast cancer patients. This clonotype has a count of ten or more. Its cognate antigen is unknown. The sequence came from a female donor with breast cancer. Some clones in this sample may be carry-over from other donors' samples. Material for sequencing was axillary lymph node tissue. The rearrangement uses TRBV25-1 and TRBJ2-5, with D possibly being TRBD1 (5 bases). CDR3 loop: CASSEMGREETQYF. CDR3 nucleotide sequence: TGTGCCAGCAGTGAAATGGGCAGGGAAGAGACCCAGTACTTC.